The rows below give T cell receptor beta chains drawn from one sample of a study of T cells after posttransplantation cyclophosphamide. The protocol was immunoSEQ multiplex PCR, while the TCRdb copy is restricted to in-frame clones and leaves out a portion. The table shows more than 30,000 clones, with around 90% occurring only once. The sample taken for sequencing was naive CD4+ T cells sorted from PBMCs. The source of these receptors is an older woman in good health, CMV-negative, and a related stem cell transplant donor. The CDR3 runs from the conserved cysteine through the conserved F or W. D genes are given only for firm matches. Clone size is shown for a subset of rows, as once, few, many or a class of expanded clone.

NA,12,TRBJ2-7,TRBV23-1,NA,CASSHRTDEQYF,TGCGCCAGCAGTCACCGGACAGACGAGCAGTACTTC
NA,14,TRBJ1-2,TRBV7-3,TRBD1,CASSPDREIGGYTF,TGTGCCAGCAGCCCGGACAGGGAGATTGGGGGCTACACCTTC
NA,14,TRBJ1-3,TRBV19,TRBD1,CASTWTGYGNTIYF,TGTGCCAGTACCTGGACAGGCTATGGAAACACCATATATTTT
NA,12,TRBJ2-7,TRBV30,NA,CAWSVLLYEQYF,TGTGCCTGGAGTGTACTACTCTACGAGCAGTACTTC
NA,12,TRBJ2-3,TRBV6-1,NA,CASSPSGDTQYF,TGTGCCAGCAGTCCTAGTGGAGATACGCAGTATTTT
NA,15,TRBJ2-7,TRBV5-6,TRBD2,CVSSLGLAGGREQYF,TGTGTCAGCAGCTTGGGACTAGCGGGAGGGCGAGAGCAGTACTTC
NA,17,TRBJ2-1,TRBV5-1,TRBD2,CASSAGTSGSAYNEQFF,TGCGCCAGCAGCGCCGGGACTAGCGGGTCCGCCTACAATGAGCAGTTCTTC
NA,15,TRBJ2-2,TRBV7-2,NA,CASSPTQGLAGELFF,TGTGCCAGCAGCCCAACCCAGGGTCTAGCCGGGGAGCTGTTTTTT
NA,14,TRBJ1-1,TRBV5-6,TRBD1,CASRWDRVSTEAFF,TGTGCCAGCAGATGGGACAGGGTCAGCACTGAAGCTTTCTTT
few,11,TRBJ2-5,TRBV20-1,NA,CSPVWQETQYF,TGCAGTCCGGTTTGGCAAGAGACCCAGTACTTC
NA,15,TRBJ2-1,TRBV7-9,TRBD2,CASSRTRIMVNEQFF,TGTGCCAGCAGCCGGACTAGGATAATGGTCAATGAGCAGTTCTTC
few,15,TRBJ1-3,TRBV7-9,TRBD1,CASSEQGAFGNTIYF,TGTGCCAGCAGCGAACAGGGGGCATTTGGAAACACCATATATTTT
NA,18,TRBJ2-7,TRBV27,NA,CASSSSPSTDTVPYEQYF,TGTGCCAGCAGTTCCTCCCCCTCGACAGACACGGTCCCCTACGAGCAGTACTTC
NA,12,TRBJ2-3,TRBV2,NA,CASSDRGDTQYF,TGTGCCAGCAGTGATCGGGGGGATACGCAGTATTTT
NA,17,TRBJ1-4,TRBV28,TRBD1,CASSFVYRGRANEKLFF,TGTGCCAGCAGTTTCGTGTACAGGGGTAGAGCTAATGAAAAACTGTTTTTT
NA,13,TRBJ2-1,TRBV29-1,TRBD1,CSAGTVLYNEQFF,TGCAGCGCAGGGACAGTACTCTACAATGAGCAGTTCTTC
NA,16,TRBJ1-1,TRBV25-1,TRBD1,CASSEGQGAQKREAFF,TGTGCCAGCAGTGAAGGACAGGGGGCGCAGAAACGCGAAGCTTTCTTT
NA,14,TRBJ1-3,TRBV28,TRBD1,CASSEGAGGNTIYF,TGTGCCAGCAGCGAGGGGGCGGGTGGAAACACCATATATTTT
NA,13,TRBJ1-5,TRBV5-1,NA,CASSLSGLQPQHF,TGCGCCAGCAGCCTCTCCGGGTTGCAGCCCCAGCATTTT
NA,13,TRBJ1-5,TRBV6-5,NA,CASSRFAGDPQHF,TGTGCCAGCAGCCGCTTTGCGGGCGACCCCCAGCATTTT
NA,15,TRBJ1-5,TRBV28,TRBD1,CASSGGTGVRQPQHF,TGTGCCAGCAGTGGGGGGACAGGGGTAAGGCAGCCCCAGCATTTT
NA,17,TRBJ2-5,TRBV28,TRBD2,CASSPRWAGVVPETQYF,TGTGCCAGCAGTCCCCGGTGGGCGGGAGTCGTCCCAGAGACCCAGTACTTC
NA,14,TRBJ1-1,TRBV2,NA,CASRAQGTNTEAFF,TGTGCCAGCAGGGCCCAGGGCACGAACACTGAAGCTTTCTTT
NA,12,TRBJ1-1,TRBV7-2,NA,CASSRRGPEAFF,TGTGCCAGCAGCCGTCGAGGTCCTGAAGCTTTCTTT
NA,16,TRBJ2-1,TRBV5-4,TRBD2,CASSPRTSGGAHEQFF,TGTGCCAGCAGCCCGAGGACTAGCGGGGGGGCCCATGAGCAGTTCTTC
NA,17,TRBJ2-1,TRBV7-2,TRBD2,CASSFTRTSGGRDEQFF,TGTGCCAGCAGCTTTACCCGGACTAGCGGGGGGCGGGATGAGCAGTTCTTC
NA,13,TRBJ2-7,TRBV11-3,NA,CASSLEENYEQYF,TGTGCCAGCAGCTTAGAGGAGAACTACGAGCAGTACTTC
NA,15,TRBJ2-7,TRBV18,TRBD2,CASSLGGTSSYEQYF,TGTGCCAGCTCACTAGGAGGGACTAGTTCCTACGAGCAGTACTTC
once,19,TRBJ2-3,TRBV6-1,TRBD2,CASSESRRAWREGLDTQYF,TGTGCCAGCAGTGAAAGTCGCAGAGCCTGGCGGGAGGGCCTGGATACGCAGTATTTT
NA,15,TRBJ2-1,TRBV30,TRBD2,CAWSVLSGLSREQFF,TGTGCCTGGAGTGTTCTCTCGGGACTATCGAGAGAGCAGTTCTTC
NA,16,TRBJ2-1,TRBV4-1,TRBD1,CASSQDGGQGRNEQFF,TGCGCCAGCAGCCAAGATGGGGGACAGGGGAGGAATGAGCAGTTCTTC
NA,15,TRBJ1-2,TRBV7-2,NA,CASSLEGAANYGYTF,TGTGCCAGCAGCTTAGAAGGGGCCGCTAACTATGGCTACACCTTC
once,15,TRBJ2-1,TRBV27,NA,CASTTNPPRANEQFF,TGTGCCAGCACCACCAATCCCCCCAGGGCCAATGAGCAGTTCTTC